The 31 T cell receptor beta chains listed next were all sequenced from one sample in a study of OX40 agonist ivuxolimab in advanced cancers. Using immunoSEQ multiplex PCR, the repertoire was profiled, and TCRdb retains in-frame clones only, with some absent. The sample holds approximately 90,000 clones; 75% to 95% are singletons and the top ten take about 8.7%. Specimen: CD4+ or CD8+ T cells sorted from blood, collected in a trial of the OX40 agonist ivuxolimab. The source of these receptors is an adult with an advanced solid tumor such as melanoma, head and neck, liver or kidney cancer.

This rearrangement joins TRBV19 to TRBJ2-2; a possible D gene is TRBD2 (6 bases). V was cut by 7 bases and J by 2 bases, with 11 bases left in between. Germline V lookup: CDR1 LNHDA, CDR2 SQIVND (reference sequence). The CDR3 is made up of 14 amino acids. Here the CDR3 DNA reads TGTGCCAGTAAAAGCGGGCCCAACACCGGGGAGCTGTTTTTT. Its protein product is CASKSGPNTGELFF.

In this sample, this clone turned up once. The J gene is TRBJ1-2, the V gene TRBV7-9; the D gene is possibly TRBD1 (5 bases). CDR3 length: 14 amino acids. V dropped 4 bases and J dropped 7 bases, with 16 bases sitting between them. Germline CDR1 is SEHNR and CDR2 is FQNEAQ (reference sequence). The chain's CDR3 is CASSSGPGHGGYTF. CDR3 sequence (DNA): TGTGCCAGCAGCTCGGGGCCGGGGCATGGTGGCTACACCTTC.

Turning to this clone: A junction end diverges from the germline sequence, so it may reflect a read error. V usage is TRBV7-7 and J usage is TRBJ2-5; TRBD1 matches 8 bases. CDR1 is SSHAT and CDR2 is FNYEAQ in the germline V gene (reference sequence). The CDR3 loop spans 14 amino acids. For the CDR3, the DNA is TGTGCTAGCAGCCCGGGACAGGCCCAAGAGACCCAGTACTTC. It yields the protein CASSPGQAQETQYF. The variable domain in full, with the rest retrieved from reference TRBV7-7 and TRBJ2-5, is GAGVSQSPRYKVTKRGQDVTLRCDPISSHATLYWYQQALGQGPEFLTYFNYEAQPDKSGLPSDRFSAERPEGSISTLTIQRTEQRDSAMYRCASSPGQAQETQYFGPGTRLLVL.

The chain has TRBV2 and TRBJ2-1, with unresolved D. The V end was cut by 6 bases, the J end by 8 bases, with 8 bases between. Germline V gene data show CDR1 as SNHLY and CDR2 as FYNNEI. CDR3 length equals 11 residues. The CDR3 is CASRIGDEQFF. The CDR3 DNA reads TGTGCCAGCAGGATTGGGGATGAGCAGTTCTTC.

This sequence joins TRBV10-3 and TRBJ2-6, with 7 positions matching TRBD1. Unmatched junction bases numbered 3, after V lost 6 bases and J lost 4 bases. The CDR3 is 14 amino acids. The germline gives CDR1 ENHRY, CDR2 SYGVKD. This CDR3 is CAISDRAGANVLTF. CDR3 coding DNA: TGTGCCATCAGCGACAGGGCCGGGGCCAACGTCCTGACTTTC.

V gene TRBV4-1 combines with J gene TRBJ2-2; the D gene is possibly TRBD1 (5 bases). The CDR3 runs 15 residues. The germline gives CDR1 MGHRA, CDR2 YSYEKL. V was pared by 2 bases and J by 4 bases, with 11 bases between. Here the CDR3 reads CASSQSGWTTGELFF. The CDR3, as DNA: TGCGCCAGCAGCCAATCAGGGTGGACCACCGGGGAGCTGTTTTTT.

The V gene is TRBV4-1, the J gene TRBJ1-5; weak D call: TRBD1 (5 bases). Germline V gene sequence: CDR1 MGHRA, CDR2 YSYEKL. The CDR3 loop spans 16 amino acids. The ends were cut back, 0 bases at V and 3 bases at J, with 12 bases in the middle. CDR3 loop: CASSQEFQGTNQPQHF. CDR3 nucleotides: TGCGCCAGCAGCCAAGAGTTTCAGGGTACCAATCAGCCCCAGCATTTT.

The chain links TRBV18 to TRBJ1-5; no definite D call. Trimming pared 3 bases from V and 5 bases from J, leaving 11 bases between. Germline CDR1 and CDR2: KGHSH and LQKENI. This CDR3 spans 14 amino acids. The CDR3 coding sequence is TGTGCCAGCTCACCCACCCAGGCAGATCAGCCCCAGCATTTT. It yields the protein CASSPTQADQPQHF. The entire variable domain, with the rest obtained from reference TRBV18 and TRBJ1-5, is as follows: NAGVMQNPRHLVRRRGQEARLRCSPMKGHSHVYWYRQLPEEGLKFMVYLQKENIIDESGMPKERFSAEFPKEGPSILRIQQVVRGDSAAYFCASSPTQADQPQHFGDGTRLSIL.

The V gene is TRBV18, the J gene TRBJ2-5; D is perhaps TRBD1 or TRBD2 (5 bases each). V lost 8 bases and J lost 5, with 9 bases in between. This CDR3 spans 11 amino acids. Germline CDR1 is KGHSH and CDR2 is LQKENI. DNA of the CDR3: TGTGCCAGCAACGGGGACGAGACCCAGTACTTC. Translation gives CASNGDETQYF.

The V and J genes are TRBV5-8 and TRBJ2-1; possibly TRBD1 for D (5 bases). Trimming left V 4 bases short and J 13 bases short, with 15 bases between. This CDR3 comprises 12 residues. Germline lookup yields CDR1 SGHTS and CDR2 YDEGEE. In DNA form, the CDR3 reads TGTGCCAGCAGCCTGACAGTTTTTAACCAGTTCTTC. Protein product: CASSLTVFNQFF.

V is TRBV5-1 and J is TRBJ2-7; D may be TRBD2 (6 bases). Per the germline V gene, CDR1 is SGHRS and CDR2 is YFSETQ. The CDR3 is made up of 14 amino acids. V shed 2 bases and J shed 1 base, with 10 bases lying between them. CDR3 residues: CASSFRGTSYEQYF. CDR3 sequence (DNA): TGCGCCAGCAGCTTTCGGGGGACTTCCTACGAGCAGTACTTC.

This chain joins TRBV5-1 and TRBJ2-2, with TRBD2 as a possible D gene (6 bases). Germline CDR1 SGHRS, CDR2 YFSETQ. CDR3 length: 17 residues. V shed 3 bases and J shed 2 bases, with 17 bases lying between them. CDR3 nucleotide sequence: TGCGCCAGCAGCTACCCAGGAGGGGAGAGAAACACCGGGGAGCTGTTTTTT. It encodes CASSYPGGERNTGELFF.

This chain links TRBV15 with TRBJ2-7; D not resolved. The CDR3 sequence is 13 residues long. In germline, CDR1 is LNHNV, CDR2 YYDKDF (reference sequence). V gave up 5 bases and J gave up 2 bases, with 10 bases separating them. The CDR3 sequence: CATSDDTPYEQYF. The DNA for the CDR3 is TGTGCCACCAGCGATGATACCCCCTACGAGCAGTACTTC.

The chain joins TRBV30 to TRBJ2-3; 10 bases are shared with TRBD2. The CDR3 sequence is 17 residues long. CDR1 and CDR2 (germline): GTSNPN, SVGIG (reference sequence). Trimming at V came to 2 bases and at J to 6 bases, leaving 14 bases not matched to a gene. For the CDR3, the DNA is TGTGCCTGGAGTTTTAAGGGTAGCGGGGGGTTAAGGGATACGCAGTATTTT. Its translation is CAWSFKGSGGLRDTQYF.

This clone showed up just a few times. V is TRBV6-1 and J is TRBJ2-3; 10 positions match TRBD1. The germline V gene encodes CDR1 MNHNS and CDR2 SASEGT. The V segment lost 1 base and the J segment 4 bases; nucleotides outside the gene matches: 2. This CDR3 has 15 residues. CDR3 nucleotides: TGTGCCAGCAGTGAAGAGACAGGGGGCGCAGATACGCAGTATTTT. Translation: CASSEETGGADTQYF.

In DNA, the CDR3 is TGTGCCAGTAGTATTCGTGTTAGCGGTCCGGTGACCCAGTACTTC. Translated: CASSIRVSGPVTQYF. The V call is TRBV19, the J call TRBJ2-5, with a possible D match to TRBD2 (6 bases). Per germline, CDR1 LNHDA and CDR2 SQIVND (reference sequence). The V and J ends lost 3 bases and 7 bases respectively, with 18 bases between them. The CDR3 extends over 15 amino acids. Supplemented by reference TRBV19 and TRBJ2-5, the full variable domain reads DGGITQSPKYLFRKEGQNVTLSCEQNLNHDAMYWYRQDPGQGLRLIYYSQIVNDFQKGDIAEGYSVSREKKESFPLTVTSAQKNPTAFYLCASSIRVSGPVTQYFGPGTRLLVL.

The chain combines TRBV7-9 with TRBJ1-4, with D unclear. Germline lookup yields CDR1 SEHNR and CDR2 FQNEAQ (reference sequence). This CDR3 comprises 10 residues. V lost 8 bases to trimming and J lost 7 bases, with 5 bases between them. The CDR3 DNA is TGTGCCAGCGGGAGTGAAAAACTGTTTTTT. Translating it yields CASGSEKLFF.

The CDR3 nucleotides are TGCAGCGTTGCCAGGGGGGACAGCACCGGGGAGCTGTTTTTT. This gives the protein CSVARGDSTGELFF. The chain has TRBV29-1 and TRBJ2-2, with D maybe TRBD1 (7 bases). This CDR3 is built from 14 residues. CDR1 and CDR2 from the germline V gene are SQVTM and ANQGSEA. The V end was cut by 4 bases, the J end by 4 bases, with 13 bases between.

J is TRBJ2-7 and V is TRBV7-2; a weak D match, TRBD1 (5 bases). Trimming shortened V by 5 bases and J by 2 bases, and 13 bases separated the two germline ends. The V gene's germline CDR1 is SGHTA and CDR2 FQGNSA. This CDR3 contains 14 residues. The CDR3 DNA reads as TGTGCCAGCAGCCCCCGGACACTAACCTACGAGCAGTACTTC. Translating it yields CASSPRTLTYEQYF.

The J gene is TRBJ1-1, the V gene TRBV7-9; D unresolved. The CDR3 is made up of 12 amino acids. The ends were cut back, 0 bases at V and 5 bases at J, with 4 bases in the middle. Germline V gene data show CDR1 as SEHNR and CDR2 as FQNEAQ (reference sequence). CDR3 in DNA: TGTGCCAGCAGCTTAGCAGAGACTGAAGCTTTCTTT. Protein product: CASSLAETEAFF.

The rearrangement joins TRBV28 to TRBJ1-2; perhaps TRBD1 as D (6 bases). CDR1 and CDR2 from the germline V gene are MDHEN and SYDVKM. This CDR3 has 15 residues. Trimming took off 3 bases at V and 0 bases at J, with 11 bases between the two ends. The CDR3 DNA sequence: TGTGCCAGCAGTTTCTCGGACAGCGCTAACTATGGCTACACCTTC. Translating it yields CASSFSDSANYGYTF.

The chain combines TRBV6-1 with TRBJ1-1; no firm D call. Germline V gene sequence: CDR1 MNHNS, CDR2 SASEGT. The CDR3 spans 12 residues. Trimming removed 4 bases at V and 1 base at J, with 4 bases between. CDR3 region: CASSVRNTEAFF. Written as DNA, the CDR3 is TGTGCCAGCAGTGTCAGGAACACTGAAGCTTTCTTT.

The V gene is TRBV29-1, the J gene TRBJ2-2; D remains unclear. V lost 3 bases and J lost 5, with 7 bases in between. The CDR3 runs 12 residues. Germline V lookup: CDR1 SQVTM, CDR2 ANQGSEA. The CDR3 DNA is TGCAGCGTTGATAAGGCAACCGGGGAGCTGTTTTTT. Translated: CSVDKATGELFF.

V gene TRBV9 combines with J gene TRBJ2-4; D call uncertain. Trimming shortened V by 3 bases and J by 4 bases, and 17 bases separated the two germline ends. The CDR3 spans 16 residues. Germline CDR1 and CDR2: SGDLS and YYNGEE. The CDR3 loop is CASSATHRDAKNIQYF. CDR3 DNA sequence: TGTGCCAGCAGCGCCACCCACAGAGACGCTAAAAACATTCAGTACTTC. Full variable domain (outside the CDR3, taken from reference TRBV9 and TRBJ2-4): DSGVTQTPKHLITATGQRVTLRCSPRSGDLSVYWYQQSLDQGLQFLIQYYNGEERAKGNILERFSAQQFPDLHSELNLSSLELGDSALYFCASSATHRDAKNIQYFGAGTRLSVL.

The chain links TRBV2 to TRBJ1-5, with 11 bases that match TRBD1. Germline trimming cut 6 bases from V and 6 bases from J; bases unmatched to any gene: 1. Germline V lookup: CDR1 SNHLY, CDR2 FYNNEI. The CDR3 is made up of 13 amino acids. Here the CDR3 reads CASRGQGVQPQHF. CDR3 nucleotides: TGTGCCAGCAGGGGACAGGGGGTTCAGCCCCAGCATTTT.

The V and J genes are TRBV6-1 and TRBJ2-7, with D unclear. The CDR3 extends over 12 amino acids. CDR1 and CDR2 (germline): MNHNS, SASEGT. Trimming removed 3 bases at V and 3 bases at J, with 6 bases between. CDR3: CASSDSNYEQYF. In DNA form, the CDR3 reads TGTGCCAGCAGTGACAGTAACTACGAGCAGTACTTC.

CDR3 DNA: TGTGCCAGCATCACAACACCAGGACAGAGCTATAGCAATCAGCCCCAGCATTTT. Amino acid sequence: CASITTPGQSYSNQPQHF. The rearrangement joins TRBV28 to TRBJ1-5; the D gene is possibly TRBD1 (6 bases). V gave up 7 bases and J gave up 0 bases, with 22 bases separating them. Germline-derived CDR1 and CDR2 are MDHEN and SYDVKM. There are 18 residues in the CDR3.

The chain couples TRBV28 to TRBJ1-2; no firm D call. The CDR3 contains 11 residues. Germline V lookup: CDR1 MDHEN, CDR2 SYDVKM. Trimming removed 5 bases from V and 5 bases from J, with 6 bases in between. CDR3 sequence (DNA): TGTGCCAGCAGTCCGGGTTATGGCTACACCTTC. It translates to CASSPGYGYTF.

V is TRBV18 and J is TRBJ2-3; D gene unclear. Trimming removed 3 bases from V and 3 bases from J, with 10 bases in between. The CDR3 is made up of 14 amino acids. The germline CDR1 and CDR2 sequences are KGHSH and LQKENI. The DNA of the CDR3 is TGTGCCAGCTCACCGGGGTTATGGACAGATACGCAGTATTTT. It codes for CASSPGLWTDTQYF.

This rearrangement joins TRBV7-3 to TRBJ2-1; D is perhaps TRBD1 (6 bases). Germline loops: CDR1 SGHTA, CDR2 FQGTGA. The V and J ends lost 5 bases and 7 bases respectively, with 21 bases between them. The CDR3 length is 16 residues. The CDR3 protein is CASSLHGQPPGNEQFF. The CDR3 nucleotides read TGTGCCAGCAGCCTCCACGGACAGCCTCCAGGGAATGAGCAGTTCTTC.

The chain links TRBV12-5 to TRBJ2-1; TRBD2 agrees at 9 bases. Trimming cost V 4 bases and J 5 bases; bases outside gene matches: 9. CDR3 size: 16 residues. Germline lookup yields CDR1 LGHNT and CDR2 FRNRAP. CDR3 in amino acids: CASGWTLAGPHNEQFF. As DNA, the CDR3 is TGTGCTAGTGGTTGGACCCTAGCGGGGCCTCACAATGAGCAGTTCTTC.